The 30 T cell receptor beta chains presented below share a single source sample, sequenced in a study of shared clonotypes between healthy human individuals. The data were produced by immunoSEQ multiplex PCR, yet TCRdb's version contains in-frame clones alone and is incomplete. The table has roughly 1,500,000 clones, around 98% seen once. The specimen sequenced was naive CD4+ T cells sorted from blood. Subset meaning: CD45RA+ positively selected. These receptors all come from a young man in good health.

This chain connects TRBV5-4 to TRBJ1-2; D is ambiguous. Germline V gives CDR1 SGHNT, CDR2 YYREEE (reference sequence). The CDR3 runs to 13 residues. V gave up 0 bases and J gave up 5 bases, with 8 bases separating them. CDR3 DNA sequence: TGTGCCAGCAGCTTGGCGGGGAAGTATGGCTACACCTTC. Translation: CASSLAGKYGYTF.

This chain links TRBV5-4 with TRBJ2-7, with 7 bases fitting TRBD1. CDR1 and CDR2 from the germline V gene are SGHNT and YYREEE (reference sequence). V lost 4 bases to trimming and J lost 2 bases; unmatched junction nucleotides: 6. This CDR3 contains 14 residues. The CDR3 loop is CASSTKTGPYEQYF. In DNA, the CDR3 is TGTGCCAGCAGCACCAAGACAGGGCCCTACGAGCAGTACTTC.

The chain carries TRBV5-1 and TRBJ1-2; D is undetermined. The germline V and J ends were trimmed by 4 bases and 5 bases, with 6 bases remaining between them. This CDR3 comprises 11 residues. Germline CDR1 reads SGHRS; CDR2 reads YFSETQ. CDR3 DNA: TGCGCCAGCAGCGCAGATTATGGCTACACCTTC. Translating gives CASSADYGYTF.

This clone was picked up one time. V and J are TRBV18 and TRBJ2-4, with D maybe TRBD2 (6 bases). Germline-derived CDR1 and CDR2 are KGHSH and LQKENI. Trimming removed 4 bases at V and 0 bases at J, with 7 bases between. CDR3 length: 14 amino acids. CDR3: CASSRTTAKNIQYF. The DNA of the CDR3 is TGTGCCAGCTCACGGACTACAGCCAAAAACATTCAGTACTTC. Using reference TRBV18 and TRBJ2-4 for the parts outside the CDR3, the full variable domain is NAGVMQNPRHLVRRRGQEARLRCSPMKGHSHVYWYRQLPEEGLKFMVYLQKENIIDESGMPKERFSAEFPKEGPSILRIQQVVRGDSAAYFCASSRTTAKNIQYFGAGTRLSVL.

J is TRBJ1-2 and V is TRBV14, with 9 bases lining up with TRBD1. There are 14 residues in the CDR3. V dropped 3 bases and J dropped 8; count of bases not matched to a gene: 7. Germline V lookup: CDR1 SGHDN, CDR2 FVKESK. The CDR3 protein is CASSQNRGRRGYTF. CDR3 coding DNA: TGTGCCAGCAGCCAGAACAGGGGGCGCCGGGGCTACACCTTC.

The chain is built from TRBV19 and TRBJ2-3, with TRBD1 identical over 11 bases. Losses at the gene ends were 4 bases for V and 4 bases for J; bases not matched to a gene: 1. The germline gives CDR1 LNHDA, CDR2 SQIVND (reference sequence). CDR3 length equals 14 residues. The CDR3 region is CASSRTGGPDTQYF. In DNA form, the CDR3 reads TGTGCCAGTAGTAGGACAGGGGGCCCAGATACGCAGTATTTT.

A single count supports this clone. Other DNA sequences from this sample encode an identical CDR3 as well. The chain employs TRBV2 and TRBJ2-5; TRBD2 matches 8 bases. This CDR3 comprises 11 residues. Looked up from germline, CDR1 is SNHLY and CDR2 is FYNNEI. V lost 8 bases and J lost 4; bases outside the gene matches: 0. The CDR3 coding sequence is TGTGCCAGCCGGGAGGGAGAGACCCAGTACTTC. Residues: CASREGETQYF.

The chain couples TRBV6-1 to TRBJ2-7; no clear D. V was trimmed by 3 bases and J by 9 bases, leaving 9 bases between them. This CDR3 comprises 11 residues. Germline V gene sequence: CDR1 MNHNS, CDR2 SASEGT. CDR3 sequence reads: CASSEPMVQYF. CDR3 DNA: TGTGCCAGCAGTGAGCCTATGGTGCAGTACTTC.

This chain uses TRBV11-2 with TRBJ1-5; 7 bases fit TRBD1. The V gene's germline CDR1 is SGHAT and CDR2 FQNNGV. With V trimmed by 4 bases and J by 4 bases, 7 bases remained unmatched. The CDR3 runs 15 residues. CDR3 in amino acids: CASSSQGGRNQPQHF. The CDR3 DNA sequence: TGTGCCAGCAGCTCCCAGGGGGGGAGGAATCAGCCCCAGCATTTT.

This clone was observed a handful of times. The chain uses TRBV7-6 and TRBJ2-3, with D uncertain. The CDR3 is 16 residues long. V was trimmed by 4 bases and J by 0 bases, leaving 14 bases between them. Per germline, CDR1 SGHVS and CDR2 FNYEAQ. CDR3 sequence reads: CASSSRFGGSTDTQYF. The CDR3, as DNA: TGTGCCAGCAGCTCCCGTTTCGGCGGTAGCACAGATACGCAGTATTTT.

The V call is TRBV9, the J call TRBJ2-7; D possibly matches TRBD1 or TRBD2 (5 bases each). This CDR3 comprises 13 residues. V lost 4 bases, J lost 5 bases, and 13 bases lay in between. CDR1 and CDR2 from the germline V gene are SGDLS and YYNGEE. This CDR3 reads CASSSNRGNEQYF. CDR3 DNA: TGTGCCAGCAGCTCAAACCGGGGCAACGAGCAGTACTTC.

V is TRBV30 and J is TRBJ1-1; D may be TRBD1 (5 bases). Germline CDR1 GTSNPN, CDR2 SVGIG (reference sequence). Trimming stripped 5 bases from V and 5 bases from J, with 15 bases between. The CDR3 spans 13 residues. DNA of the CDR3: TGTGCCTGGCACAGGAGACCCAGTACTGAAGCTTTCTTT. It is translated as CAWHRRPSTEAFF.

This chain joins TRBV6-1 and TRBJ2-4; TRBD1 matches at 8 bases. CDR3 size: 17 residues. Germline V gene lookup returns CDR1 MNHNS and CDR2 SASEGT. J lost 9 bases, V lost 3 bases, and 16 bases had no gene match. DNA for the CDR3: TGTGCCAGCAGTGAGACGATCGATCTCGGGACAGGCAGCATTCAGTACTTC. It encodes CASSETIDLGTGSIQYF.

The chain employs TRBV5-1 and TRBJ2-7; D may be TRBD1 or TRBD2 (5 bases each). Germline V lookup: CDR1 SGHRS, CDR2 YFSETQ. V was clipped by 0 bases and J by 2 bases, with 12 bases between them. The CDR3 runs to 15 residues. CDR3 sequence reads: CASSLEVGPTYEQYF. The CDR3 DNA reads TGCGCCAGCAGCTTGGAGGTGGGACCGACCTACGAGCAGTACTTC. Full variable domain (rest looked up from reference TRBV5-1 and TRBJ2-7): KAGVTQTPRYLIKTRGQQVTLSCSPISGHRSVSWYQQTPGQGLQFLFEYFSETQRNKGNFPGRFSGRQFSNSRSEMNVSTLELGDSALYLCASSLEVGPTYEQYFGPGTRLTVT.

This sequence joins TRBV7-2 and TRBJ2-3; 11 bases are shared with TRBD2. Germline V gene sequence: CDR1 SGHTA, CDR2 FQGNSA. The CDR3 sequence is 16 residues long. Unmatched junction bases numbered 10, after V lost 5 bases and J lost 6 bases. CDR3 amino acids: CASSLGWLAGGDTQYF. Here the CDR3 DNA reads TGTGCCAGCAGCCTCGGGTGGCTAGCGGGAGGCGATACGCAGTATTTT.

J is TRBJ2-3 and V is TRBV12-5; D ambiguous. The length of the CDR3 is 13 residues. V was pared by 2 bases and J by 4 bases, with 7 bases between. The V gene's germline CDR1 is LGHNT and CDR2 FRNRAP. CDR3 sequence (DNA): TGTGCTAGTGGTTTGCCGGGCGCAGATACGCAGTATTTT. Translated, it gives CASGLPGADTQYF.

This chain connects TRBV15 to TRBJ2-1, with D perhaps matching TRBD2 (6 bases). The V end lost 1 base, the J end lost 3 bases, and 10 bases lay between the germline ends. The CDR3 sequence is 15 residues long. Germline V gene data show CDR1 as LNHNV and CDR2 as YYDKDF (reference sequence). The DNA of the CDR3 is TGTGCCACCAGCAGAGGGCGGGGCCGCTACAATGAGCAGTTCTTC. Its protein is CATSRGRGRYNEQFF.

The chain couples TRBV7-2 to TRBJ2-1; 8 nucleotides match TRBD2. After removal of 3 bases from V and 8 bases from J, the junction contained 9 bases not matched to a gene. This CDR3 has 15 residues. Germline V gene sequence: CDR1 SGHTA, CDR2 FQGNSA. The CDR3 DNA reads TGTGCCAGCAGCTTTCAGTCGGGAGGGCTTGATGAGCAGTTCTTC. Encoded protein: CASSFQSGGLDEQFF.

The chain couples TRBV7-8 to TRBJ2-7; TRBD1 matches at 7 bases. The CDR3 is 16 residues long. Per the germline V gene, CDR1 is SGHVS and CDR2 is FQNEAQ. Unmatched junction bases numbered 10, after V lost 1 base and J lost 4 bases. The CDR3: CASSLVRGSVIYEQYF. In DNA form, the CDR3 reads TGTGCCAGCAGCTTAGTCAGGGGGTCGGTTATATACGAGCAGTACTTC.

The chain carries TRBV13 and TRBJ2-7; 10 nucleotides match TRBD2. There are 16 residues in the CDR3. V lost 1 base and J lost 2; bases outside the gene matches: 5. Germline V gives CDR1 PRHDT, CDR2 FYEKMQ (reference sequence). Written as DNA, the CDR3 is TGTGCCAGCAGCTTAGTTACGAGCGGGAGGGCCTACGAGCAGTACTTC. Its translation: CASSLVTSGRAYEQYF.

This chain connects TRBV5-4 to TRBJ2-7; 11 positions agree with TRBD2. The CDR3 runs 15 residues. J lost 3 bases, V lost 6 bases, and 8 bases had no gene match. CDR1 is SGHNT, CDR2 YYREEE, per germline (reference sequence). The CDR3 loop reads CASTLGTSGSYEQYF. The CDR3 nucleotides are TGTGCCAGCACACTAGGAACTAGCGGGAGCTACGAGCAGTACTTC.

The chain joins TRBV20-1 to TRBJ2-7; D not resolved. V was trimmed by 4 bases and J by 7 bases, leaving 11 bases between them. Germline lookup yields CDR1 DFQATT and CDR2 SNEGSKA (reference sequence). The CDR3 runs 11 residues. CDR3 protein: CSATLVGEQYF. Here the CDR3 DNA reads TGCAGTGCTACCCTAGTCGGTGAGCAGTACTTC.

This rearrangement joins TRBV15 to TRBJ2-3; D is unresolved. Per the germline V gene, CDR1 is LNHNV and CDR2 is YYDKDF (reference sequence). The germline V and J ends were trimmed by 2 bases and 5 bases, with 11 bases remaining between them. The CDR3 spans 14 residues. The CDR3 protein is CATSRYTEEDTQYF. The CDR3 DNA is TGTGCCACCAGCAGATACACAGAAGAAGATACGCAGTATTTT.

J is TRBJ2-7 and V is TRBV6-5; no firm D call. The V gene's germline CDR1 is MNHEY and CDR2 SVGAGI. This CDR3 comprises 14 residues. V was shortened by 8 bases and J by 2 bases, with 16 bases between the two germline ends. The CDR3 spells CASGRTTTTYEQYF. The CDR3 nucleotides read TGTGCCAGCGGAAGAACAACCACTACCTACGAGCAGTACTTC.

The chain joins TRBV6-6 to TRBJ2-5; D gene ambiguous. CDR1 MNHNY and CDR2 SVGAGI come from the germline V gene (reference sequence). This CDR3 is built from 16 residues. V was shortened by 2 bases and J by 4 bases, with 17 bases between the two germline ends. The DNA for the CDR3 is TGTGCCAGCAGTTACACTGGACGGTCGAACCCAGAGACCCAGTACTTC. This sequence encodes CASSYTGRSNPETQYF.

The rearrangement joins TRBV11-3 to TRBJ2-1, with D perhaps matching TRBD2 (5 bases). Germline V lookup: CDR1 SGHNT, CDR2 YENEEA. The CDR3 is 13 amino acids. Trimming shortened V by 4 bases and J by 12 bases, and 16 bases separated the two germline ends. CDR3 residues: CASSWDSGGPQFF. CDR3 nucleotide sequence: TGTGCCAGCAGCTGGGATTCGGGCGGGCCGCAGTTCTTC. The full variable domain, its missing parts supplied by reference TRBV11-3 and TRBJ2-1, is EAGVVQSPRYKIIEKKQPVAFWCNPISGHNTLYWYLQNLGQGPELLIRYENEEAVDDSQLPKDRFSAERLKGVDSTLKIQPAELGDSAVYLCASSWDSGGPQFFGPGTRLTVL.

The V and J genes are TRBV6-5 and TRBJ2-7; D unresolved. Germline CDR1 and CDR2: MNHEY and SVGAGI. The ends were cut back, 2 bases at V and 0 bases at J, with 11 bases in the middle. CDR3 length: 15 residues. The CDR3: CASSYGGSSSYEQYF. In DNA, the CDR3 is TGTGCCAGCAGTTACGGCGGATCTAGCTCCTACGAGCAGTACTTC.

The chain employs TRBV14 and TRBJ2-2; D not certain. This CDR3 is built from 18 residues. Germline V gene sequence: CDR1 SGHDN, CDR2 FVKESK. V was shortened by 0 bases and J by 0 bases, with 14 bases between the two germline ends. The CDR3 loop is CASSQEIFHRPNTGELFF. CDR3 nucleotides: TGTGCCAGCAGCCAAGAAATTTTTCACAGACCGAACACCGGGGAGCTGTTTTTT.

The chain combines TRBV28 with TRBJ1-3; no firm D call. Germline lookup yields CDR1 MDHEN and CDR2 SYDVKM. V was cut by 3 bases and J by 3 bases, with 9 bases left in between. The CDR3 is made up of 14 amino acids. The CDR3 DNA sequence: TGTGCCAGCAGTTTTTCCAGGAATGGAAACACCATATATTTT. Translation: CASSFSRNGNTIYF.

V and J are TRBV7-3 and TRBJ2-7; 8 bases are a match to TRBD2. CDR1 is SGHTA, CDR2 FQGTGA, per germline. Unmatched junction bases numbered 10, after V lost 3 bases and J lost 6 bases. The CDR3 loop spans 15 amino acids. The CDR3 spells CASSFRAGGVIEQYF. The CDR3 coding sequence is TGTGCCAGCAGCTTTCGGGCGGGAGGCGTGATCGAGCAGTACTTC.